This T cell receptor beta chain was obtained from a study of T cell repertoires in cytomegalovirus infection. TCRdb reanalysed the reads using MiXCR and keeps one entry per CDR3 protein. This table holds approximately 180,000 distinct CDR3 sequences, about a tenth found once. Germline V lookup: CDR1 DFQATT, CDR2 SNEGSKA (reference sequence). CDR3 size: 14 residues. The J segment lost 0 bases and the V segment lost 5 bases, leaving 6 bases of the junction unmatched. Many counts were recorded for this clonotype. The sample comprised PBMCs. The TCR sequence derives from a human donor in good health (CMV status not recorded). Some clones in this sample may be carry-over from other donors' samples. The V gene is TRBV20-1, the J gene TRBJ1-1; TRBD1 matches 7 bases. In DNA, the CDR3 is TGCAGTGCTCGGACAGGAGGCATGAACACTGAAGCTTTCTTT. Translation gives CSARTGGMNTEAFF.